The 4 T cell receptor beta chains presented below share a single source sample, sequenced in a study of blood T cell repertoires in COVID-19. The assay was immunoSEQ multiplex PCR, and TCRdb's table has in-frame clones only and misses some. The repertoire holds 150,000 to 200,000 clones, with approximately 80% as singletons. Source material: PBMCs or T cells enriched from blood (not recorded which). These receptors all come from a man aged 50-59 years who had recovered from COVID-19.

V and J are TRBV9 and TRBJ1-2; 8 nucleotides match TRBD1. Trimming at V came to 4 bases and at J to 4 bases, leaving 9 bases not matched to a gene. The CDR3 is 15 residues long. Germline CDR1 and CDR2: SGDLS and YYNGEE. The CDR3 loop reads CASSPGQAGGYGYTF. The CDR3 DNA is TGTGCCAGCAGCCCGGGACAGGCCGGCGGCTATGGCTACACCTTC.

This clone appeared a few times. CDR3 in DNA: TGTGCCAGCAGCTTTGGGCCTAGCGGAACCGGGGAGCTGTTTTTT. Residues: CASSFGPSGTGELFF. The rearrangement uses TRBV5-6 and TRBJ2-2; 7 positions agree with TRBD2. This CDR3 is built from 15 residues. Germline-derived CDR1 and CDR2 are SGHDT and YYEEEE. J gave up 5 bases and V 2 bases, and 6 bases lay outside the gene matches.

Here the CDR3 DNA reads TGTGCCAGCAGCTTAACGCAGGGAGGGGGCTACGAGCAGTACTTC. This translates into CASSLTQGGGYEQYF. The chain uses TRBV11-2 and TRBJ2-7, with D possibly TRBD2 on 7 matching bases. The germline V gene encodes CDR1 SGHAT and CDR2 FQNNGV. V was cut by 2 bases and J by 3 bases, with 14 bases left in between. The CDR3 length is 15 residues.

This CDR3 reads CASSQGTVTIYF. The CDR3 coding sequence is TGTGCCAGCAGCCAAGGGACAGTGACCATATATTTT. The genes are TRBV3-1 (or the pseudogene TRBV3-2) and TRBJ1-3, with D maybe TRBD1 (6 bases). Germline V lookup: CDR1 LGHDT, CDR2 YNNKEL (reference sequence). V was shortened by 1 base and J by 10 bases, with 8 bases between the two germline ends. The CDR3 runs to 12 residues.